This paragraph reports one T cell receptor (beta chain). Its antigen is not identified. Specified time point: week 5, during vaccination. All doses held 300 ug of mutant IDH1 20-mer peptide, with topical imiquimod. The method was immunoSEQ multiplex PCR; TCRdb's version includes in-frame clones alone and lacks a portion of them. The repertoire has about 30,000 clones, roughly 80% of them found once; the top ten carry about a quarter. The CDR3 is 14 amino acids. Germline CDR1 and CDR2: LGHNA and YSLEER. V was trimmed by 0 bases and J by 8 bases, leaving 11 bases between them. This specimen belongs to a study of a mutant IDH1 vaccine in newly diagnosed glioma. Study observations and caveats: Pseudoprogression apparently tracked independently of changes in top peripheral T cell clonotypes.

The sample consisted of PBMCs, taken from a glioma patient whose treatment included an IDH1 peptide vaccine. This TCR derives from a man aged 30 to 39 with glioma. The chain employs TRBV4-3 and TRBJ2-1; D ambiguous. The CDR3 bases are TGCGCCAGCAGCCAAGACCGGAGTTTTGATGAGCAGTTCTTC. Translating gives CASSQDRSFDEQFF.